A selection of T cell receptor beta chains follows, all from one sample in a study of T cells in tumors after PD-1 blockade. The table came from immunoSEQ multiplex PCR; TCRdb's copy has only in-frame clones and leaves some out. The table lists about 24,000 clones, 70% to 85% of them singletons. The sample was PBMCs, taken after anti-PD-1 treatment. The origin of the receptors is a human donor with basal cell carcinoma. CDR3s include the opening cysteine and the closing phenylalanine or tryptophan. Each record gives: CDR3 DNA, CDR3 protein, J gene, D gene, V gene, CDR3 length, clone size. The D gene is left open where the match is weak. Only part of the rows carry a size: once, few, many, or a class if the clone is expanded.

TGTGCCAGCAGTCCCCAGGACAGGGTTTATGGCTACACCTTC	CASSPQDRVYGYTF	TRBJ1-2	TRBD1	TRBV27	14	few
TGTGCCAGCAGCCCACGACGGCTCCAAGAGACCCAGTACTTC	CASSPRRLQETQYF	TRBJ2-5	.	TRBV7-8	14	.
TGTGCCAGCAGTGTTACAGGGGGTCGCGAGCAGTACTTC	CASSVTGGREQYF	TRBJ2-7	TRBD1	TRBV25-1	13	.
TGTGCCAGCAGCGTAGGAAGTCCTGGCAGTTCGGCGCAGTATTTT	CASSVGSPGSSAQYF	TRBJ2-3	.	TRBV9	15	.
TGTGCCAGCAGTGATTCAGACAGGCCAGCTAACTATGGCTACACCTTC	CASSDSDRPANYGYTF	TRBJ1-2	.	TRBV6-1	16	.
TGTGCCAGCAGTTTCGCGACAGGACAAGAGACCCAGTACTTC	CASSFATGQETQYF	TRBJ2-5	.	TRBV6-5	14	few
TGTGCCAGCTCACCCGTAGGGAGGGGATCTAACACCGGGGAGCTGTTTTTT	CASSPVGRGSNTGELFF	TRBJ2-2	TRBD2	TRBV18	17	.
TGTGCCAGCAGTTTAGGGGCCGGGACAGCTTTGTACGAGCAGTACTTC	CASSLGAGTALYEQYF	TRBJ2-7	TRBD1	TRBV27	16	.
TGTGCCAGCAGGGGGACAGCCGCGAACACCGGGGAGCTGTTTTTT	CASRGTAANTGELFF	TRBJ2-2	TRBD1	TRBV6-5	15	.
TGTGCCAGCAGGCCCCGTTTCCAATCTTCGGGGCAGTACTTC	CASRPRFQSSGQYF	TRBJ2-7	.	TRBV6-5	14	.
TGTGCCAGCAGCCCCGGCAAGGGGAGTGAAGCTTTCTTT	CASSPGKGSEAFF	TRBJ1-1	.	TRBV21-1	13	.
TGTGCCAGCAACGGCAGAACCTCCTACGAGCAGTACTTC	CASNGRTSYEQYF	TRBJ2-7	.	TRBV5-5	13	.
TGTGCCAGCAGCCACCTCTCGAAAGGGGCAGATACGCAGTATTTT	CASSHLSKGADTQYF	TRBJ2-3	.	TRBV3-1/TRBV3-2	15	.
TGTGCCAGTAGTAGGGGCCCCCCTGAAGCTTTCTTT	CASSRGPPEAFF	TRBJ1-1	.	TRBV19	12	.
TGCAGCAGCGTGGGGATGCCTAGCACAGATACGCAGTATTTT	CSSVGMPSTDTQYF	TRBJ2-3	.	TRBV29-1	14	.
TGCGCCAGTCAGACAGTCGGTTATTCACCCCTCCACTTT	CASQTVGYSPLHF	TRBJ1-6	.	TRBV10-2	13	.
TGTGCCAGCAGCTTGGTGCCGGGACAGGACCCGTTAGGGCAGTACTTC	CASSLVPGQDPLGQYF	TRBJ2-7	TRBD1	TRBV5-4	16	once
TGTGCCAGTAGTATAGGGCGACTTAACACTGAAGCTTTCTTT	CASSIGRLNTEAFF	TRBJ1-1	.	TRBV19	14	.
TGTGCCAGCTCACCACCGGGCCGGGAAAGGAATGGCTACACCTTC	CASSPPGRERNGYTF	TRBJ1-2	.	TRBV18	15	.